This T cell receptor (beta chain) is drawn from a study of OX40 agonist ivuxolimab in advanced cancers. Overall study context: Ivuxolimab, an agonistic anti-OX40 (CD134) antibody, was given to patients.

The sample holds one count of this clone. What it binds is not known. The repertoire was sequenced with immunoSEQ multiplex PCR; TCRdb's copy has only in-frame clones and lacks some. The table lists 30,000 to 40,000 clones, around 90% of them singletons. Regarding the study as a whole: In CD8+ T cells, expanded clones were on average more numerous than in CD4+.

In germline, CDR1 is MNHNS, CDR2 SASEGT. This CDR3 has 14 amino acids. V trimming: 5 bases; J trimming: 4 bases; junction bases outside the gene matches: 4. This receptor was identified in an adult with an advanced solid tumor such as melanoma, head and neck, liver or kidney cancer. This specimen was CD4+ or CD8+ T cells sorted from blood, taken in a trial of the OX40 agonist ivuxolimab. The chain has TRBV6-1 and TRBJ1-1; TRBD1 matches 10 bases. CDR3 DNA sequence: TGTGCCAGCAGTCTCTGGACAGGGGGCACTGAAGCTTTCTTT. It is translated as CASSLWTGGTEAFF.